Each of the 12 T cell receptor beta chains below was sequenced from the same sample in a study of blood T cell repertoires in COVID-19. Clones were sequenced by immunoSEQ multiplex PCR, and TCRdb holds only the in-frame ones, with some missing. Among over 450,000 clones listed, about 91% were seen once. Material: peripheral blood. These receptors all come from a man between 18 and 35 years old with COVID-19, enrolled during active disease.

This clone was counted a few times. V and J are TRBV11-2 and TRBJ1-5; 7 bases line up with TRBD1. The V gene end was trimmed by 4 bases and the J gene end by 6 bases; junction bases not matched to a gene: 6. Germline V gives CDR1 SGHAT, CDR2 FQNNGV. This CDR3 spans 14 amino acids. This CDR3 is CASSSPGGSQPQHF. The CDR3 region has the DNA TGTGCCAGCAGCTCCCCAGGGGGGAGTCAGCCCCAGCATTTT.

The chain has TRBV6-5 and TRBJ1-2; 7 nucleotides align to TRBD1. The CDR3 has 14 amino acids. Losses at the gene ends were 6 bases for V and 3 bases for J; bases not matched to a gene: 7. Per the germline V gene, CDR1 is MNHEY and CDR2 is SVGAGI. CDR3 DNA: TGTGCCAGCAGACAGGGGCCATCCTACTATGGCTACACCTTC. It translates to CASRQGPSYYGYTF.

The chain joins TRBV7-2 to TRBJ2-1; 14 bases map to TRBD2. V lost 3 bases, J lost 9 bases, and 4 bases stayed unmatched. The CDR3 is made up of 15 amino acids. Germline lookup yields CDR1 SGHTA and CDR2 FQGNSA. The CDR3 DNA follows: TGTGCCAGCAGCTTGACTAGCGGGAGGGGGGCTGAGCAGTTCTTC. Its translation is CASSLTSGRGAEQFF.

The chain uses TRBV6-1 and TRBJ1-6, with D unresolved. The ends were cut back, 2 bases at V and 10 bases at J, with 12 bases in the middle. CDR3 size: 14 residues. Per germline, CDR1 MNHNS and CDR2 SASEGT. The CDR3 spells CASSESSMNSPLHF. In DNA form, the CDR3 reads TGTGCCAGCAGTGAATCGTCTATGAACTCACCCCTCCACTTT.

CDR3 in DNA: TGTGCCAGCAGCGTAGCTTTACAATTGAACACCGGGGAGCTGTTTTTT. It yields the protein CASSVALQLNTGELFF. The V and J genes are TRBV9 and TRBJ2-2; no clear D gene. This CDR3 has 16 residues. V was clipped by 0 bases and J by 1 base, with 10 bases between them. Germline loops: CDR1 SGDLS, CDR2 YYNGEE.

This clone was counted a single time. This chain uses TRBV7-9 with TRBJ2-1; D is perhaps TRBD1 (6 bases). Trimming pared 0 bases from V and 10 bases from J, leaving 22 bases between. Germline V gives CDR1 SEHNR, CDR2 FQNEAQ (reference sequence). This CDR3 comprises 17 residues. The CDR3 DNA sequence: TGTGCCAGCAGCTTAGCCTTCCGGGACACCCTGCTTGAGGAGCAGTTCTTC. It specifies CASSLAFRDTLLEEQFF.

CDR3 DNA: TGCGCCAGCAGCCCGTCTACCTCCACAGATACGCAGTATTTT. This sequence encodes CASSPSTSTDTQYF. The chain has TRBV5-1 and TRBJ2-3; unclear D gene. This CDR3 is 14 amino acids long. The V gene lost 4 bases and the J gene lost 2 bases, with 11 bases spanning the gap. The V gene's germline CDR1 is SGHRS and CDR2 YFSETQ.

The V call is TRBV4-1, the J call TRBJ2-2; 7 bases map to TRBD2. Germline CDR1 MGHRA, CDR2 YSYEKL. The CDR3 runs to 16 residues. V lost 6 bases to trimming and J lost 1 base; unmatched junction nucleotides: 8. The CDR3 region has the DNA TGCGCCAGCAGTCAAACGGGCGGGGGGAACACCGGGGAGCTGTTTTTT. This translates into CASSQTGGGNTGELFF.

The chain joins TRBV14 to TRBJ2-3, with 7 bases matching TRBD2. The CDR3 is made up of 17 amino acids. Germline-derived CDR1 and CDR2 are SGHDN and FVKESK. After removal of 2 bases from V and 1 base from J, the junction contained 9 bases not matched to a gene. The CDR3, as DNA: TGTGCCAGCAGCCAACTGGGGGGGGTTGGCGGCACAGATACGCAGTATTTT. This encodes CASSQLGGVGGTDTQYF.

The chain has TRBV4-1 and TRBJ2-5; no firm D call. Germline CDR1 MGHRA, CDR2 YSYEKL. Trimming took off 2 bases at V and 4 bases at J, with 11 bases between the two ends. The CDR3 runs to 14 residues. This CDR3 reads CASSQTGFRETQYF. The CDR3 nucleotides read TGCGCCAGCAGCCAAACGGGTTTCCGAGAGACCCAGTACTTC.

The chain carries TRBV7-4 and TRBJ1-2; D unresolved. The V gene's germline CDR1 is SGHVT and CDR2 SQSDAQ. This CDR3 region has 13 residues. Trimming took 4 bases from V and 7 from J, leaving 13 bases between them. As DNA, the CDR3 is TGTGCCAGCAGCTATCTCCGTTGGGCTGGCTACACCTTC. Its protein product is CASSYLRWAGYTF.

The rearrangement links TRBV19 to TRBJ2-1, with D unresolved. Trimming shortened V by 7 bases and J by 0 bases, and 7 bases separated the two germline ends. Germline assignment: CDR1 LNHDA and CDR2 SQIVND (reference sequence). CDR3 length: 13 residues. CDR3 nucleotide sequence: TGTGCCAGTACGCATAGCTCCTACAATGAGCAGTTCTTC. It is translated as CASTHSSYNEQFF.